This is a list of T cell receptor beta chains from one sample in a study of control samples from healthy donors and cancer patients. The method was immunoSEQ multiplex PCR; TCRdb's version includes in-frame clones alone and lacks a portion of them. The table records more than 25,000 clones, about 85% of them present only once. Material for sequencing was formalin-fixed, paraffin-embedded tissue. All receptors come from a female donor with melanoma. Each CDR3 is given with its conserved first and last residue. D genes are given only for firm matches. Expanded clones get a size class; other rows say once, few or many, or leave the size out.

v_gene	d_gene	abundance	j_gene	CDR3aa	CDR3nt
TRBV7-2	NA	NA	TRBJ2-1	CASSSASYNEQFF	TGTGCCAGCAGCTCCGCAAGTTACAATGAGCAGTTCTTC
TRBV18	TRBD1	NA	TRBJ1-2	CASSPPGTGGHYGYTF	TGTGCCAGCTCACCACCCGGGACAGGGGGTCACTATGGCTACACCTTC
TRBV7-8	NA	NA	TRBJ1-1	CASSFRNTEAFF	TGTGCCAGCAGCTTTCGGAACACTGAAGCTTTCTTT
TRBV5-1	TRBD1	NA	TRBJ2-1	CASSIGQGGNEQFF	TGCGCCAGCAGCATAGGACAGGGCGGCAATGAGCAGTTCTTC
TRBV18	NA	NA	TRBJ1-2	CASSRPTVYGYTF	TGTGCCAGCTCACGCCCGACAGTCTATGGCTACACCTTC
TRBV11-2	TRBD2	NA	TRBJ2-3	CASSSLAGTGPGTDTQYF	TGTGCCAGCAGCTCCCTAGCGGGAACGGGCCCCGGCACAGATACGCAGTATTTT
TRBV7-9	TRBD1	few	TRBJ1-1	CASSPGQGEKAFF	TGTGCCAGCAGCCCCGGACAGGGTGAAAAAGCTTTCTTT
TRBV7-8	NA	NA	TRBJ2-7	CASSLSTYEQYF	TGTGCCAGCAGCTTATCAACCTACGAGCAGTACTTC
TRBV15	NA	NA	TRBJ1-1	CATSRVGVRGAFF	TGTGCCACCAGCAGAGTGGGCGTCCGTGGGGCTTTCTTT
TRBV4-2	TRBD2	NA	TRBJ2-3	CASSQVTAGGPLFSDTQYF	TGTGCCAGCAGCCAAGTGACAGCGGGAGGGCCTTTGTTCTCAGATACGCAGTATTTT
TRBV19	NA	NA	TRBJ2-3	CASKLGFTDTQYF	TGTGCCAGTAAACTCGGATTCACAGATACGCAGTATTTT
TRBV19	TRBD2	NA	TRBJ2-3	CASSHGLVSSDTQYF	TGTGCCAGTAGCCACGGACTAGTATCGTCAGATACGCAGTATTTT
TRBV19	NA	NA	TRBJ1-1	CASSNARGLNTEAFF	TGTGCCAGTAGTAATGCCAGGGGTCTGAACACTGAAGCTTTCTTT
TRBV19	NA	NA	TRBJ1-2	CASDGRSRSGYGYTF	TGTGCCAGCGATGGCCGGAGTAGGTCGGGCTATGGCTACACCTTC
TRBV12-3/TRBV12-4	TRBD2	NA	TRBJ2-7	CASSTSGSYEQYF	TGTGCCAGCAGTACTAGCGGATCCTACGAGCAGTACTTC
TRBV10-1	NA	NA	TRBJ2-7	CASSLTPGSNSYEQYF	TGCGCCAGCAGTCTTACCCCCGGGTCTAACTCCTACGAGCAGTACTTC
TRBV19	NA	NA	TRBJ2-3	CASSMGGSDTQYF	TGTGCCAGTAGTATGGGCGGGTCAGATACGCAGTATTTT
TRBV11-1	TRBD2	NA	TRBJ2-2	CASSLTSGAVTGELFF	TGTGCCAGCAGCCTCACTAGCGGGGCGGTCACCGGGGAGCTGTTTTTT
TRBV23-1	NA	NA	TRBJ2-7	CASSQSASIYVPYEQYF	TGCGCCAGCAGTCAATCGGCTAGTATTTATGTTCCCTACGAGCAGTACTTC
TRBV19	NA	NA	TRBJ1-5	CASNRILGSNQPQHF	TGTGCCAGTAACAGAATCTTGGGGAGCAATCAGCCCCAGCATTTT
TRBV13	NA	few	TRBJ2-3	CASSHSSTDTQYF	TGTGCCAGCAGCCACTCTAGCACAGATACGCAGTATTTT
TRBV11-3	NA	NA	TRBJ1-1	CASSSNHRDGEEEAFF	TGTGCCAGCAGCTCAAACCACAGGGACGGCGAGGAAGAAGCTTTCTTT
TRBV10-3	TRBD1	NA	TRBJ1-1	CAINDNRGRTEAFF	TGTGCCATCAACGACAACAGGGGGCGCACTGAAGCTTTCTTT
TRBV4-2	NA	once	TRBJ2-7	CASSPEHRRGYEQYF	TGTGCCAGCAGCCCCGAACACAGGAGGGGTTACGAGCAGTACTTC
TRBV9	TRBD1	NA	TRBJ2-3	CASSVGGGETGTSTDTQYF	TGTGCCAGCAGCGTAGGGGGCGGTGAGACAGGGACCAGCACAGATACGCAGTATTTT
TRBV6-5	TRBD1	NA	TRBJ1-2	CASRPEPGTDGYTF	TGTGCCAGCAGGCCAGAACCCGGGACAGATGGCTACACCTTC
TRBV18	NA	NA	TRBJ2-1	CASSPNPVYNEQFF	TGTGCCAGCTCACCAAACCCCGTTTACAATGAGCAGTTCTTC
TRBV7-2	TRBD1	NA	TRBJ2-1	CASSLDGTGSYNEQFF	TGTGCCAGCAGCTTAGACGGGACAGGGTCCTACAATGAGCAGTTCTTC
TRBV29-1	NA	NA	TRBJ1-4	CSVEEGRGEKLFF	TGCAGCGTTGAGGAGGGCAGAGGGGAAAAACTGTTTTTT
TRBV6-2/TRBV6-3	TRBD2	NA	TRBJ2-7	CASSYSPAGFYEQYF	TGTGCCAGCAGTTACTCTCCAGCGGGATTCTACGAGCAGTACTTC
TRBV3-1/TRBV3-2	NA	NA	TRBJ2-7	CASSQLRQALSYEQYF	TGTGCCAGCAGCCAACTCAGACAGGCGCTCTCCTACGAGCAGTACTTC
TRBV11-1	NA	NA	TRBJ1-1	CASSLGPFMNTEAFF	TGTGCCAGCAGCTTAGGGCCGTTCATGAACACTGAAGCTTTCTTT
TRBV5-8	NA	NA	TRBJ2-7	CARRQPHEQYF	TGTGCCAGAAGACAGCCCCACGAGCAGTACTTC
TRBV6-5	TRBD1	NA	TRBJ2-7	CASNYAGGLSYEQYF	TGTGCCAGCAATTACGCAGGGGGCCTGTCCTACGAGCAGTACTTC
TRBV19	TRBD1	NA	TRBJ2-7	CASRGTGRTGEQYF	TGTGCCAGTAGAGGGACAGGGAGGACGGGGGAGCAGTACTTC
TRBV7-2	NA	few	TRBJ1-2	CASSSQQGRNYGYTF	TGTGCCAGCAGCTCCCAACAGGGTCGGAACTATGGCTACACCTTC
TRBV3-1/TRBV3-2	TRBD2	once	TRBJ2-1	CASTRRGTSSLVEQFF	TGTGCCAGCACCCGAAGGGGGACTAGCTCCTTAGTTGAGCAGTTCTTC
TRBV27	NA	NA	TRBJ2-7	CASIRWGSSYEQYF	TGTGCCAGCATCAGGTGGGGCAGCTCCTACGAGCAGTACTTC
TRBV19	TRBD1	NA	TRBJ2-2	CASRQGGFTGELFF	TGTGCCAGTCGACAGGGGGGATTCACCGGGGAGCTGTTTTTT
TRBV4-2	TRBD1	NA	TRBJ1-2	CASSQLGQGSYGYTF	TGTGCCAGCAGCCAGTTAGGACAGGGCAGCTATGGCTACACCTTC
TRBV7-9	NA	NA	TRBJ1-2	CASSLGQWQGRGYTF	TGTGCCAGCAGCTTAGGCCAGTGGCAGGGTAGGGGCTACACCTTC
TRBV15	NA	NA	TRBJ2-1	CATSRDRIASIEQFF	TGTGCCACCAGCAGAGACCGGATAGCGAGTATTGAGCAGTTCTTC
TRBV6-6	NA	few	TRBJ2-5	CASSKAKETQYF	TGTGCCAGCAGTAAGGCAAAAGAGACCCAGTACTTC